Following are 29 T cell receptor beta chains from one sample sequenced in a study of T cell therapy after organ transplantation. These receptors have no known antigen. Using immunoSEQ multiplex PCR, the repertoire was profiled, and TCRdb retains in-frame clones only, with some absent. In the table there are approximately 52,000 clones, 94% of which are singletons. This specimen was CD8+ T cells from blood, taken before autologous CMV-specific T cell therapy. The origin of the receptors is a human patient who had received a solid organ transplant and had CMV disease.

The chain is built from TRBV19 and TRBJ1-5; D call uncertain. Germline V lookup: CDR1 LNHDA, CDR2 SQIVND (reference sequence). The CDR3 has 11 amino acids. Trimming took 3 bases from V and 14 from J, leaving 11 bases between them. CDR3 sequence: CASSIGPDKHF. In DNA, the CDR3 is TGTGCCAGTAGTATCGGACCTGACAAGCATTTT. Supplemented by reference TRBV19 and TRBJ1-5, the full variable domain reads DGGITQSPKYLFRKEGQNVTLSCEQNLNHDAMYWYRQDPGQGLRLIYYSQIVNDFQKGDIAEGYSVSREKKESFPLTVTSAQKNPTAFYLCASSIGPDKHFGDGTRLSIL.

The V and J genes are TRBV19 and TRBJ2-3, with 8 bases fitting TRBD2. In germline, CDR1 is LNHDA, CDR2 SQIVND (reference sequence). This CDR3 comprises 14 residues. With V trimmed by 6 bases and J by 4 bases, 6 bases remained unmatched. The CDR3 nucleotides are TGTGCCAGTAGCACGTCGGGACTAGCAGATACGCAGTATTTT. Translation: CASSTSGLADTQYF. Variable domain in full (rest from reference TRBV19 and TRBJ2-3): DGGITQSPKYLFRKEGQNVTLSCEQNLNHDAMYWYRQDPGQGLRLIYYSQIVNDFQKGDIAEGYSVSREKKESFPLTVTSAQKNPTAFYLCASSTSGLADTQYFGPGTRLTVL.

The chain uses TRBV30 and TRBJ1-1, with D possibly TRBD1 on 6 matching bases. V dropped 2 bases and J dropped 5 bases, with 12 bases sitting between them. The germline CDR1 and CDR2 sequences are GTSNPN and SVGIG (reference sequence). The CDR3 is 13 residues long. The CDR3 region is CAWSSGHLTEAFF. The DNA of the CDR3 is TGTGCCTGGAGTTCGGGACACCTAACTGAAGCTTTCTTT. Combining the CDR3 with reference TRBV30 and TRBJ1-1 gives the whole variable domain SQTIHQWPATLVQPVGSPLSLECTVEGTSNPNLYWYRQAAGRGLQLLFYSVGIGQISSEVPQNLSASRPQDRQFILSSKKLLLSDSGFYLCAWSSGHLTEAFFGQGTRLTVV.

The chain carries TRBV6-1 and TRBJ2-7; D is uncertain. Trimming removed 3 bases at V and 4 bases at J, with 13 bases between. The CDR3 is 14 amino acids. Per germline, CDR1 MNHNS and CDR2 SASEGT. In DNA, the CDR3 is TGTGCCAGCAGTGAGGGCCTCGCCAGGTACGAGCAGTACTTC. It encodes CASSEGLARYEQYF.

The CDR3 DNA reads as TGTGCCAGCAGCTTGAAAGGGAAAGAGACCCAGTACTTC. Translating it yields CASSLKGKETQYF. The chain has TRBV5-4 and TRBJ2-5, with D hard to call. Trimming stripped 1 base from V and 3 bases from J, with 7 bases between. The CDR3 is 13 residues long. Per germline, CDR1 SGHNT and CDR2 YYREEE (reference sequence).

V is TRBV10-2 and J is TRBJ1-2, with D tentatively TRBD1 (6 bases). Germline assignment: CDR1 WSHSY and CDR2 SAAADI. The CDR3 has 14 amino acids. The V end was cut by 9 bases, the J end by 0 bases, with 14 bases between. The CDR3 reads CASGVGGPNYGYTF. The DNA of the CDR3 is TGCGCCAGTGGGGTCGGGGGCCCTAACTATGGCTACACCTTC.

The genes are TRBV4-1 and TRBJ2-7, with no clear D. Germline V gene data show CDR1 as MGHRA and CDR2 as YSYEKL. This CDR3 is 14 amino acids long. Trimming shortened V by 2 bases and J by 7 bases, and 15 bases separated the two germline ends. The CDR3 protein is CASSQFAASEEQYF. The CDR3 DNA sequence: TGCGCCAGCAGCCAATTCGCGGCATCTGAAGAGCAGTACTTC.

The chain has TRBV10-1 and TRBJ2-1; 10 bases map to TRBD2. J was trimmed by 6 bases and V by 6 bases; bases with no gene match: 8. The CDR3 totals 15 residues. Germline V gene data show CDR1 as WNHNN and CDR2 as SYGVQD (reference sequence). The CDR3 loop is CASSQSGRAPNEQFF. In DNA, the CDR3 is TGCGCCAGCAGCCAGAGCGGGAGGGCCCCCAATGAGCAGTTCTTC.

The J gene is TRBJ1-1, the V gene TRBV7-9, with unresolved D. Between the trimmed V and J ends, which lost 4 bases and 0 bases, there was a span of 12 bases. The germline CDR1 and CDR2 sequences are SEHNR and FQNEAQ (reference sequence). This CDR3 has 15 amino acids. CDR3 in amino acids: CASSSPERMNTEAFF. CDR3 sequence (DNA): TGTGCCAGCAGCTCCCCCGAAAGGATGAACACTGAAGCTTTCTTT.

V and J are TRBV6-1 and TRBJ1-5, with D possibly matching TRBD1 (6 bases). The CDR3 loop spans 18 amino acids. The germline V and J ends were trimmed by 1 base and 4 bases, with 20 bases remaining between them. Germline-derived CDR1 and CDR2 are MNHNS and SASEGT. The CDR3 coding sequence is TGTGCCAGCAGTGAAGACAAAGGACAGTACCCTTGGAATCAGCCCCAGCATTTT. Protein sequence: CASSEDKGQYPWNQPQHF.

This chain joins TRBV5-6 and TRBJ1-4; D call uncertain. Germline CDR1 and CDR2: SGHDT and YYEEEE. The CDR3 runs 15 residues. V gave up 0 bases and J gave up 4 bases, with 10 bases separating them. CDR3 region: CASSLEVGINEKLFF. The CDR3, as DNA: TGTGCCAGCAGCTTGGAAGTGGGAATTAATGAAAAACTGTTTTTT. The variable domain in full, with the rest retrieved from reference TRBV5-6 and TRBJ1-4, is DAGVTQSPTHLIKTRGQQVTLRCSPKSGHDTVSWYQQALGQGPQFIFQYYEEEERQRGNFPDRFSGHQFPNYSSELNVNALLLGDSALYLCASSLEVGINEKLFFGSGTQLSVL.

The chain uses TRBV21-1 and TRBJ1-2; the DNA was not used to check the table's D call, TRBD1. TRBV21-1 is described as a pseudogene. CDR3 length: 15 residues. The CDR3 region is CASSTSGGQGRGYTF. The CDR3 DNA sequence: TGTGCCAGCAGCACTTCAGGGGGACAGGGGAGAGGCTACACCTTC.

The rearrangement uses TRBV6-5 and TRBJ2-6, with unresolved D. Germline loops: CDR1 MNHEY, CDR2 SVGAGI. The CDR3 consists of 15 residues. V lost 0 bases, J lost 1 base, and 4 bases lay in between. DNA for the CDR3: TGTGCCAGCAGTTACTCGGAGTCTGGGGCCAACGTCCTGACTTTC. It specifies CASSYSESGANVLTF.

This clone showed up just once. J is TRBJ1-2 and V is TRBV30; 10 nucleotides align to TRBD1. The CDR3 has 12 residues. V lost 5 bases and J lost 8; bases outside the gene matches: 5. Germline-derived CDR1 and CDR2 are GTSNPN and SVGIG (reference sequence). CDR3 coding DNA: TGTGCCTGGGGACAGGGGGTCGGAGGCTACACCTTC. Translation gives CAWGQGVGGYTF.

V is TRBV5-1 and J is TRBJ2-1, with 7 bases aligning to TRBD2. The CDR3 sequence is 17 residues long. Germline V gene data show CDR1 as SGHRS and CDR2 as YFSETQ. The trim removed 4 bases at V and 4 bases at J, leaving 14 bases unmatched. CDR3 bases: TGCGCCAGCAGCCCCAACCGGGGGGACTCCTCTTACAATGAGCAGTTCTTC. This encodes CASSPNRGDSSYNEQFF.

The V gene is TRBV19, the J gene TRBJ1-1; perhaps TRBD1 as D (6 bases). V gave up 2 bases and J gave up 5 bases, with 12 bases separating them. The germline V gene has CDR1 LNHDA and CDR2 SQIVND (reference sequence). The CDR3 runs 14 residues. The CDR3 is CASSITTTGTEAFF. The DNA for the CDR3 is TGTGCCAGTAGTATAACGACGACAGGAACTGAAGCTTTCTTT.

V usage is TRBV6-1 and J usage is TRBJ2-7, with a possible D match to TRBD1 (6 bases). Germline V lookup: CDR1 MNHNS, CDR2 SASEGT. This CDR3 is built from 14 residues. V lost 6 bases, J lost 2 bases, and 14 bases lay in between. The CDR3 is CASSERDTAYEQYF. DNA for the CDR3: TGTGCCAGCAGCGAAAGGGACACCGCCTACGAGCAGTACTTC.

The CDR3 region has the DNA TGTGCCAGCAGCCAACCTAGCGGGGGGGCCGACAATGAGCAGTTCTTC. It translates to CASSQPSGGADNEQFF. This chain joins TRBV4-2 and TRBJ2-1; 12 bases are a match to TRBD2. CDR1 is LGHNA and CDR2 is YNFKEQ in the germline V gene. The CDR3 loop spans 16 amino acids. V was clipped by 2 bases and J by 5 bases; unmatched bases: 4.

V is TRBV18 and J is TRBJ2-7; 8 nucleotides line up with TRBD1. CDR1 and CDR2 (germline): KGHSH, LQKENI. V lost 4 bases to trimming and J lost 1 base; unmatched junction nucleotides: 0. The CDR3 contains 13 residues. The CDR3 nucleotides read TGTGCCAGCTCACGACAGGGGTCCTACGAGCAGTACTTC. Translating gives CASSRQGSYEQYF.

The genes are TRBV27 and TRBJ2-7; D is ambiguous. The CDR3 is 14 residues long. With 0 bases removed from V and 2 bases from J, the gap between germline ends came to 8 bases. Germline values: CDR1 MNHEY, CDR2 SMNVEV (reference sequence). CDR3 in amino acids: CASSLSAATYEQYF. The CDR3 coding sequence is TGTGCCAGCAGTTTATCGGCGGCGACCTACGAGCAGTACTTC.

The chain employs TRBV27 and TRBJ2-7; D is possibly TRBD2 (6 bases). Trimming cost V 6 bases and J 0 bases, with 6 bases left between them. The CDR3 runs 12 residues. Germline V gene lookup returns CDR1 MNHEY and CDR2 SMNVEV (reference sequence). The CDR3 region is CASRTSSYEQYF. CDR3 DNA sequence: TGTGCCAGCAGGACTAGCTCCTACGAGCAGTACTTC.

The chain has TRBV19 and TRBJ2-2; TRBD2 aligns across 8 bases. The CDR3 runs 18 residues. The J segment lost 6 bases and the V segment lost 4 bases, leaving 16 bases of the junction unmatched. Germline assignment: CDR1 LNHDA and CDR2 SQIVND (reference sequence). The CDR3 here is CASSRPGGAPGLSGELFF. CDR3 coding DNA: TGTGCCAGTAGTAGACCCGGGGGGGCCCCGGGGTTGTCCGGGGAGCTGTTTTTT.

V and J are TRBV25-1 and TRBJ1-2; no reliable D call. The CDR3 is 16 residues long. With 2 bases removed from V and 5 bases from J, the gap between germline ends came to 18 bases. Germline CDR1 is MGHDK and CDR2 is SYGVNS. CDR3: CASSERIRSGVYGYTF. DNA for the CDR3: TGTGCCAGCAGTGAAAGAATTAGGTCTGGGGTTTATGGCTACACCTTC.

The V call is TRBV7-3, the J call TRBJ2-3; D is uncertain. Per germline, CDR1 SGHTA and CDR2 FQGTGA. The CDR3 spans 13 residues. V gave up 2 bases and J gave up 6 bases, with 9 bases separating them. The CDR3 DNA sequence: TGTGCCAGCAGCTTATTGCAACCCGATACGCAGTATTTT. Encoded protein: CASSLLQPDTQYF. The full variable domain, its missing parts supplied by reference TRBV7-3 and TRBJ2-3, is GAGVSQTPSNKVTEKGKYVELRCDPISGHTALYWYRQSLGQGPEFLIYFQGTGAADDSGLPNDRFFAVRPEGSVSTLKIQRTERGDSAVYLCASSLLQPDTQYFGPGTRLTVL.

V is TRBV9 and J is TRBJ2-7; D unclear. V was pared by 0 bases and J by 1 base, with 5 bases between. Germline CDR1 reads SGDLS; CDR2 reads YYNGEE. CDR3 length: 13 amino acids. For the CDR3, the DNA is TGTGCCAGCAGCGTAGGTGGTTCCTACGAGCAGTACTTC. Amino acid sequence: CASSVGGSYEQYF.

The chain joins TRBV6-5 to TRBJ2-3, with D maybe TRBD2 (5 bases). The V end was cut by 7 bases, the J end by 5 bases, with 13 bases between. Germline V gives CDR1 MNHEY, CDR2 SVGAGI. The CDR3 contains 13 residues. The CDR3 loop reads CASTHGGLDTQYF. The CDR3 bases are TGTGCCAGCACCCACGGCGGGTTAGATACGCAGTATTTT.

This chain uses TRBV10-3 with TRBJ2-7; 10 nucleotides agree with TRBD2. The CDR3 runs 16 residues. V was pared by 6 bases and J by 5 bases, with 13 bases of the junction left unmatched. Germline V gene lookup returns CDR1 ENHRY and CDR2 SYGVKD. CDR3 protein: CAIRQSGGALANEQYF. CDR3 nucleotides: TGTGCCATCAGGCAGAGCGGGGGGGCCTTGGCCAACGAGCAGTACTTC.

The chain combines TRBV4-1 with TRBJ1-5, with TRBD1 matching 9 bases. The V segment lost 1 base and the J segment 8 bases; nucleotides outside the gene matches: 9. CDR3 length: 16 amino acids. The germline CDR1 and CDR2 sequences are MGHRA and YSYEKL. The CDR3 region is CASSQAGTGRDEPQHF. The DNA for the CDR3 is TGCGCCAGCAGCCAAGCCGGGACAGGGCGTGATGAGCCCCAGCATTTT.

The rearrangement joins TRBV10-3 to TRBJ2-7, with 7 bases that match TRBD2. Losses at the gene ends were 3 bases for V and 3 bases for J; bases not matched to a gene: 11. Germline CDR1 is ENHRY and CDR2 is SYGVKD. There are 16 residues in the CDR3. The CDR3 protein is CAISERASGDLYEQYF. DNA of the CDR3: TGTGCCATCAGTGAAAGGGCTAGCGGAGATCTCTACGAGCAGTACTTC.